A selection of T cell receptor beta chains follows, all from one sample in a study of response to subunit inactivated influenza vaccine. TCRdb redid the calling of the RT-PCR reads with MiXCR, one entry per CDR3 protein. The data hold hundreds of thousands of distinct CDR3 sequences, with approximately 15% observed a single time. This specimen consisted of PBMCs from blood, obtained approximately 15 days before vaccination. The receptors were sampled from a man in his fifties who received an inactivated influenza vaccine. Both conserved end residues are part of each CDR3. The D gene is left open where the match is weak. Size values are once, few and many counts, or a class for expanded clones, and some rows have none.

j_gene,v_gene,d_gene,abundance,CDR3aa,CDR3nt
TRBJ2-2,TRBV6-5,-,few,CASSYIGDTGELFF,TGTGCCAGCAGTTACATCGGTGACACCGGGGAGCTGTTTTTT
TRBJ2-2,TRBV4-1,-,-,CASSRETQGAGTGELFF,TGCGCCAGCAGCCGAGAGACACAGGGCGCGGGCACCGGGGAGCTGTTTTTT
TRBJ2-3,TRBV9,-,few,CASSPPGRKYEDTQYF,TGTGCCAGCAGCCCCCCCGGGCGGAAGTATGAAGATACGCAGTATTTT
TRBJ1-4,TRBV20-1,TRBD1,-,CSASTGQGNEKLFF,TGCAGTGCTAGTACTGGACAGGGGAATGAAAAACTGTTTTTT
TRBJ1-5,TRBV12-3/TRBV12-4,-,many,CASSLASVGGQPQHF,TGTGCCAGCAGTTTAGCAAGTGTTGGGGGTCAGCCCCAGCATTTT
TRBJ1-2,TRBV5-1,-,-,CASSLGTVGLGYTF,TGCGCCAGCAGCCTCGGGACGGTGGGATTAGGCTACACCTTC
TRBJ2-3,TRBV15,-,once,CATSRAGRNTDTQYF,TGTGCCACCAGCAGGGCGGGACGGAACACAGATACGCAGTATTTT
TRBJ2-5,TRBV7-2,TRBD2,-,CASSLPGLASQYF,TGTGCCAGCAGCTTACCGGGACTAGCCTCCCAGTACTTC
TRBJ2-3,TRBV5-1,-,-,CASSVMGDGDTQYF,TGCGCCAGCAGCGTCATGGGGGATGGAGATACGCAGTATTTT
TRBJ2-3,TRBV3-1,-,few,CASSQDSNVGMGTQYF,TGTGCCAGCAGCCAAGATAGTAACGTCGGGATGGGTACGCAGTATTTT
TRBJ2-3,TRBV7-3,TRBD1,-,CASSAGQARDTQYF,TGTGCCAGCAGCGCGGGACAGGCACGAGATACGCAGTATTTT